This T cell receptor beta chain derives from a study of long-term antiretroviral therapy in people with HIV. The study, taken as a whole, reports: Despite increasing after ART, diversity remained lower than that of transplant donor controls.

With 5 bases removed from V and 3 bases from J, the gap between germline ends came to 10 bases. Germline CDR1 is MDHEN and CDR2 is SYDVKM. The CDR3 runs 14 residues. Regarding this clone: Antigen specificity is unknown.

Sequencing relied on immunoSEQ assay v3.0, run at survey level. Sequencing of each sample targeted about 35,000-55,000 T-cell genomes. The repertoire was sequenced with immunoSEQ multiplex PCR; TCRdb's copy has only in-frame clones and lacks some. The repertoire holds fewer than 35,000 clones, 75% to 85% seen once, with 3.5% to 5.5% in the top ten. This clonotype was sampled from a man between 18 and 35 years old with HIV. V gene TRBV28 combines with J gene TRBJ2-2, with unresolved D. This sample comprised unsorted PBMCs, obtained 3.3 years after starting antiretroviral therapy. DNA of the CDR3: TGTGCCAGCAGTCCCGACCGTTACACCGGGGAGCTGTTTTTT. Amino acids: CASSPDRYTGELFF.